Listed below are T cell receptor beta chains from one sample, sequenced in a study of blood T cell repertoires in COVID-19. Assay: immunoSEQ multiplex PCR; the TCRdb copy retains only in-frame clones and omits some. There are about 310,000 clones in the sample; 85% occur only once, and around 1.8% lies in the top ten. The sample was PBMCs or T cells enriched from blood (not recorded which). The receptors derive from a woman between 25 and 40 years old who had been exposed to COVID-19. Each CDR3 is given with its conserved first and last residue. The order of the fields is V gene, D gene, J gene, clone size, CDR3 DNA, CDR3 protein. A D gene is named only where the DNA matches it firmly. The listing skips clone size in some rows; elsewhere it reads once, few, many or a size class.

v_call: TRBV24-1
d_call: TRBD2
j_call: TRBJ2-5
clone_size: NA
cdr3_nt: TGTGCCACCAGTGATTGGGGAGGGAAAGAGACCCAGTACTTC
cdr3_aa: CATSDWGGKETQYF

v_call: TRBV6-5
d_call: NA
j_call: TRBJ1-3
clone_size: NA
cdr3_nt: TGTGCCAGCACCCAGGACACTGGAGGAAACACCATATATTTT
cdr3_aa: CASTQDTGGNTIYF

v_call: TRBV25-1
d_call: TRBD1
j_call: TRBJ2-7
clone_size: NA
cdr3_nt: TGTGCCAGCAAGGGACAGGGGACTCACGAGCAGTACTTC
cdr3_aa: CASKGQGTHEQYF

v_call: TRBV19
d_call: NA
j_call: TRBJ2-2
clone_size: NA
cdr3_nt: TGTGCCAGTAGACAGCTGATCCTACCAGACACCGGGGAGCTGTTTTTT
cdr3_aa: CASRQLILPDTGELFF

v_call: TRBV12-3/TRBV12-4
d_call: NA
j_call: TRBJ1-1
clone_size: NA
cdr3_nt: TGTGCCAGCAGGGGGGCGCTTGGTGCTTTCTTT
cdr3_aa: CASRGALGAFF

v_call: TRBV3-1/TRBV3-2
d_call: TRBD2
j_call: TRBJ2-7
clone_size: NA
cdr3_nt: TGTGCCAGTGGTGGATTAGCGGGATCCGAGCAGTACTTC
cdr3_aa: CASGGLAGSEQYF

v_call: TRBV6-5
d_call: NA
j_call: TRBJ1-3
clone_size: NA
cdr3_nt: TGTGCCAGCCGGGCCCGGGAACTGGGAAACACCATATATTTT
cdr3_aa: CASRARELGNTIYF

v_call: TRBV5-6
d_call: TRBD1
j_call: TRBJ2-7
clone_size: NA
cdr3_nt: TGTGCCAGCAGCTCGGGACAGTCCCTTACACGCTACGAGCAGTACTTC
cdr3_aa: CASSSGQSLTRYEQYF

v_call: TRBV3-1/TRBV3-2
d_call: TRBD2
j_call: TRBJ2-5
clone_size: NA
cdr3_nt: TGTGCCAGCAGTCGGACTAGCGGGGGCCAAGAGACCCAGTACTTC
cdr3_aa: CASSRTSGGQETQYF

v_call: TRBV10-1
d_call: NA
j_call: TRBJ2-7
clone_size: NA
cdr3_nt: TGCGCCAGCAGTGCATACGAGCAGTACTTC
cdr3_aa: CASSAYEQYF

v_call: TRBV3-1/TRBV3-2
d_call: TRBD2
j_call: TRBJ2-1
clone_size: NA
cdr3_nt: TGTGCCAGCAGCCAGCTGGCGGGAGTAGGAAATGAGCAGTTCTTC
cdr3_aa: CASSQLAGVGNEQFF

v_call: TRBV28
d_call: NA
j_call: TRBJ1-2
clone_size: NA
cdr3_nt: TGTGCCATTACACCATCAGGGAGGCGGGACTATGGCTACACCTTC
cdr3_aa: CAITPSGRRDYGYTF

v_call: TRBV30
d_call: NA
j_call: TRBJ1-3
clone_size: NA
cdr3_nt: TGTGCGGGATGGAGAGGGAACACCATATATTTT
cdr3_aa: CAGWRGNTIYF

v_call: TRBV9
d_call: NA
j_call: TRBJ2-5
clone_size: NA
cdr3_nt: TGTGCCAGCAGCGTTTTAGGGGTCCAAGAGACCCAGTACTTC
cdr3_aa: CASSVLGVQETQYF

v_call: TRBV19
d_call: NA
j_call: TRBJ1-5
clone_size: once
cdr3_nt: TGTGCCAGTAGTATAGAGGACACGGTCGGTCAGCCCCAGCATTTT
cdr3_aa: CASSIEDTVGQPQHF

v_call: TRBV14
d_call: TRBD1
j_call: TRBJ1-2
clone_size: NA
cdr3_nt: TGTGCCAGCAGCCAAGTCGGGACAGGGACAGATGGCTACACCTTC
cdr3_aa: CASSQVGTGTDGYTF

v_call: TRBV3-1/TRBV3-2
d_call: TRBD2
j_call: TRBJ2-1
clone_size: NA
cdr3_nt: TGTGCCAGCAGCCAGAACAGCGCGGTCCTAGCGGGATCGAATGAGCAGTTCTTC
cdr3_aa: CASSQNSAVLAGSNEQFF

v_call: TRBV28
d_call: NA
j_call: TRBJ1-4
clone_size: NA
cdr3_nt: TGTGCCAGCAGTCCATTTCAGGGTATCGGAAAACTGTTTTTT
cdr3_aa: CASSPFQGIGKLFF

v_call: TRBV5-5
d_call: NA
j_call: TRBJ1-6
clone_size: NA
cdr3_nt: TGTGCCAGCAGTCTGCGGGTCGTAAGTAATTCACCCCTCCACTTT
cdr3_aa: CASSLRVVSNSPLHF

v_call: TRBV6-5
d_call: NA
j_call: TRBJ2-3
clone_size: NA
cdr3_nt: TGTGCCAGCAGTTACTCATCCCAGCGGGGCACAGATACGCAGTATTTT
cdr3_aa: CASSYSSQRGTDTQYF

v_call: TRBV10-3
d_call: TRBD2
j_call: TRBJ2-3
clone_size: NA
cdr3_nt: TGTGCCATCAGTGAGTCTTGGGGTGTCGGACAGACTAGCGGGAGAGGACGAGGAGATACGCAGTATTTT
cdr3_aa: CAISESWGVGQTSGRGRGDTQYF

v_call: TRBV19
d_call: TRBD1
j_call: TRBJ2-1
clone_size: NA
cdr3_nt: TGTGCCAGTATTGGCACGGCAGGGGGCTTCAATGAGCAGTTCTTC
cdr3_aa: CASIGTAGGFNEQFF

v_call: TRBV7-2
d_call: NA
j_call: TRBJ1-1
clone_size: NA
cdr3_nt: TGTGCCAGCAGCTTAGGACAGGCGGTCACTGAAGCTTTCTTT
cdr3_aa: CASSLGQAVTEAFF

v_call: TRBV6-5
d_call: NA
j_call: TRBJ1-3
clone_size: few
cdr3_nt: TGTGCCAGCAGTTACTCGTACACAGCTTCTGGAAACACCATATATTTT
cdr3_aa: CASSYSYTASGNTIYF

v_call: TRBV27
d_call: TRBD2
j_call: TRBJ2-1
clone_size: NA
cdr3_nt: TGTGCCAGCAGTCCTCTAGCGGGAGTTTCGAATGAGCAGTTCTTC
cdr3_aa: CASSPLAGVSNEQFF

v_call: TRBV4-1
d_call: TRBD2
j_call: TRBJ2-3
clone_size: NA
cdr3_nt: TGCGCCAGCAGCCAGCCACAGGGACTAGCGGGGGACACAGATACGCAGTATTTT
cdr3_aa: CASSQPQGLAGDTDTQYF

v_call: TRBV19
d_call: NA
j_call: TRBJ1-2
clone_size: NA
cdr3_nt: TGTGCCAGTAGAGAATCAGTAAGCTATGGCTACACCTTC
cdr3_aa: CASRESVSYGYTF

v_call: TRBV10-3
d_call: NA
j_call: TRBJ2-1
clone_size: NA
cdr3_nt: TGTGCCATCAGTGAGGACGGGAGCTCCTACAATGAGCAGTTCTTC
cdr3_aa: CAISEDGSSYNEQFF

v_call: TRBV30
d_call: TRBD1
j_call: TRBJ1-6
clone_size: NA
cdr3_nt: TGTGCCTGGAGTGTTCCTGAGGACAGGGTTAATTCACCCCTCCACTTT
cdr3_aa: CAWSVPEDRVNSPLHF

v_call: TRBV7-2
d_call: NA
j_call: TRBJ2-7
clone_size: NA
cdr3_nt: TGTGCCAGCAGCTTAGACTTTGGTGTCACCTACGAGCAGTACTTC
cdr3_aa: CASSLDFGVTYEQYF

v_call: TRBV23-1
d_call: NA
j_call: TRBJ1-2
clone_size: NA
cdr3_nt: TGCGCCAGCAGTCGAGCGGAGGACTATGGCTACACCTTC
cdr3_aa: CASSRAEDYGYTF

v_call: TRBV30
d_call: NA
j_call: TRBJ1-6
clone_size: NA
cdr3_nt: TGTGCCTGGGGGCCCGGGATCGGGGATTCACCCCTCCACTTT
cdr3_aa: CAWGPGIGDSPLHF

v_call: TRBV28
d_call: NA
j_call: TRBJ1-2
clone_size: NA
cdr3_nt: TGTGCCAGCAGGTGGACGAGGACAGTCTATGGCTACACCTTC
cdr3_aa: CASRWTRTVYGYTF

v_call: TRBV19
d_call: TRBD2
j_call: TRBJ2-5
clone_size: NA
cdr3_nt: TGTGCCAGTAGTATAGCTCTGGGAGGGGTCGTGGAGACCCAGTACTTC
cdr3_aa: CASSIALGGVVETQYF

v_call: TRBV14
d_call: NA
j_call: TRBJ1-6
clone_size: many
cdr3_nt: TGTGCCAGCAGCCAAGGCGGTAATAATTCACCCCTCCACTTT
cdr3_aa: CASSQGGNNSPLHF

v_call: TRBV5-1
d_call: NA
j_call: TRBJ1-3
clone_size: NA
cdr3_nt: TGCGCCAGCAGCTTGGAAGCGGGAAACACCATATATTTT
cdr3_aa: CASSLEAGNTIYF

v_call: TRBV28
d_call: TRBD1
j_call: TRBJ1-4
clone_size: NA
cdr3_nt: TGTGCCAGCAGGCCGACAGGGCGGAGTGAAAAACTGTTTTTT
cdr3_aa: CASRPTGRSEKLFF

v_call: TRBV10-1
d_call: NA
j_call: TRBJ1-3
clone_size: NA
cdr3_nt: TGCGCCAGCACCGACAAGAGAGACAGGAGAGGATCTGGAAACACCATATATTTT
cdr3_aa: CASTDKRDRRGSGNTIYF

v_call: TRBV6-1
d_call: NA
j_call: TRBJ1-1
clone_size: NA
cdr3_nt: TGTGCCAGCAGTGAGTCTGGGAGGCATGCGGAAGCTTTCTTT
cdr3_aa: CASSESGRHAEAFF

v_call: TRBV28
d_call: TRBD1
j_call: TRBJ2-7
clone_size: few
cdr3_nt: TGTGCCAGCAGTGGGGGACAGGGGGCTCTCGAGCAGTACTTC
cdr3_aa: CASSGGQGALEQYF

v_call: TRBV14
d_call: TRBD1
j_call: TRBJ1-2
clone_size: NA
cdr3_nt: TGTGCCAGCAGTCCCTCCCGCGGGACAGGGTATGGCTACACCTTC
cdr3_aa: CASSPSRGTGYGYTF

v_call: TRBV7-9
d_call: NA
j_call: TRBJ2-3
clone_size: NA
cdr3_nt: TGTGCCAGCAGCTTAGCTTCGCAGGAAATCACAGATACGCAGTATTTT
cdr3_aa: CASSLASQEITDTQYF

v_call: TRBV27
d_call: NA
j_call: TRBJ2-7
clone_size: NA
cdr3_nt: TGTGCCAGCAATTCACTGCAAGGGGTTGGGGAGCAGTACTTC
cdr3_aa: CASNSLQGVGEQYF

v_call: TRBV9
d_call: TRBD1
j_call: TRBJ2-7
clone_size: NA
cdr3_nt: TGTGCCAGCAGCTCGACTGGGACAGGGGGCTCCCGTGAGCAGTACTTC
cdr3_aa: CASSSTGTGGSREQYF

v_call: TRBV5-5
d_call: TRBD1
j_call: TRBJ1-5
clone_size: many
cdr3_nt: TGTGCCAGCAGCTTGACGACAGGGGCTAGCAATCAGCCCCAGCATTTT
cdr3_aa: CASSLTTGASNQPQHF